These 26 T cell receptor beta chains share one sample of origin, sequenced in a study of T cells expressing NK-cell markers. TCRdb re-called the 5' RACE reads; one entry per CDR3 protein, DNA not given. The sample totals more than 120,000 distinct CDR3 sequences. The specimen was blood T cells: a sorted CD56 or NKG2C T cell subset, CD4+ or CD8+ T cells, or bulk PBMC T cells (not recorded which). Receptors originate from a man younger than 35 in good health.

The chain is built from TRBV4-3 and TRBJ2-3; TCRdb reports TRBD1, a call that lacks DNA to check it against. The germline CDR1 and CDR2 sequences are LGHNA and YSLEER. This CDR3 contains 18 residues. The CDR3 sequence is CASSQDWQGTPNTDTQYF.

The chain couples TRBV10-2 to TRBJ2-5; checking the TCRdb D call of TRBD1 is not possible without DNA. CDR1 and CDR2 from the germline V gene are WSHSY and SAAADI. The CDR3 has 16 residues. The CDR3 loop reads CASSDLPGKAQETQYF.

The CDR3 is CASSYVTESPSYEQYF. The chain carries TRBV6-2 or TRBV6-3 and TRBJ2-7; TCRdb returns TRBD2, unconfirmable since there is no DNA. CDR3 length: 16 residues. Germline V gene sequence: CDR1 MNHEY, CDR2 SVGEGT.

The chain joins TRBV7-9 to TRBJ2-1. The CDR3 spans 13 residues. CDR1 is SEHNR, CDR2 FQNEAQ, per germline (reference sequence). Here the CDR3 reads CASSSVIHNEQFF.

V gene TRBV29-1 combines with J gene TRBJ1-5. Germline V gene lookup returns CDR1 SQVTM and CDR2 ANQGSEA. The CDR3 spans 12 residues. The CDR3 sequence: CSVEENNQPQHF.

The chain carries TRBV18 and TRBJ2-1; without DNA, the TCRdb call of TRBD2 cannot be checked. CDR3 size: 17 residues. Looked up from germline, CDR1 is KGHSH and CDR2 is LQKENI. The CDR3 sequence is CASSPGTSPARSHEQFF.

The chain links TRBV12-3 or TRBV12-4 to TRBJ1-1; TCRdb's D call of TRBD1 is untestable without DNA. This CDR3 has 14 residues. This CDR3 reads CASSLPGRNTEAFF.

This chain links TRBV27 with TRBJ2-1; the D call from TCRdb, TRBD1, cannot be confirmed without DNA. This CDR3 has 14 amino acids. Germline values: CDR1 MNHEY, CDR2 SMNVEV (reference sequence). CDR3 amino acids: CASSLTGSSGEQFF.

The J gene is TRBJ1-2, the V gene TRBV29-1; TCRdb reports TRBD1, a call that lacks DNA to check it against. Per germline, CDR1 SQVTM and CDR2 ANQGSEA. This CDR3 is built from 12 residues. The CDR3 loop is CSVAGTGNGYTF.

The chain joins TRBV7-2 to TRBJ2-3; TCRdb selects TRBD1, and the lack of DNA leaves this call unchecked. Looked up from germline, CDR1 is SGHTA and CDR2 is FQGNSA. This CDR3 is 16 amino acids long. CDR3 loop: CASSLDPGGYTDTQYF.

The chain uses TRBV27 and TRBJ2-7; TCRdb reports TRBD1, a call that lacks DNA to check it against. Germline V gene lookup returns CDR1 MNHEY and CDR2 SMNVEV (reference sequence). The CDR3 runs to 14 residues. CDR3 protein: CASSPGTGNYEQYF.

The J gene is TRBJ1-1, the V gene TRBV27. Germline V gene sequence: CDR1 MNHEY, CDR2 SMNVEV (reference sequence). This CDR3 contains 15 residues. CDR3 sequence reads: CASSFGVSENTEAFF.

The rearrangement joins TRBV27 to TRBJ2-1; the TRBD2 assignment by TCRdb is unverifiable without DNA. Germline V gene data show CDR1 as MNHEY and CDR2 as SMNVEV (reference sequence). CDR3 length equals 16 residues. The CDR3 spells CASSPTLAGVYNEQFF.

J is TRBJ2-5 and V is TRBV9; TCRdb reports TRBD2, a call that lacks DNA to check it against. There are 14 residues in the CDR3. CDR1 is SGDLS, CDR2 YYNGEE, per germline. Here the CDR3 reads CASSAAGGSETQYF.

The rearrangement joins TRBV14 to TRBJ2-3; TCRdb lists TRBD1, though no DNA is available to test this call. The CDR3 runs to 14 residues. Germline loops: CDR1 SGHDN, CDR2 FVKESK. The CDR3 sequence: CASSQVALWDTQYF.

V gene TRBV5-1 combines with J gene TRBJ2-7. The CDR3 covers 12 residues. Germline CDR1 SGHRS, CDR2 YFSETQ. CDR3 in amino acids: CASSLSRDEQYF.

The chain couples TRBV4-3 to TRBJ2-7; the D call of TRBD1 rests on TCRdb alone, since no DNA is present to check it. The CDR3 covers 13 residues. Germline lookup yields CDR1 LGHNA and CDR2 YSLEER. CDR3 protein: CASSPSGRDEQYF.

The chain couples TRBV12-3 or TRBV12-4 to TRBJ2-1; the TRBD2 assignment by TCRdb is unverifiable without DNA. The CDR3 has 15 residues. The CDR3 loop is CASSRLAILYNEQFF.

The V gene is TRBV13, the J gene TRBJ2-1; TCRdb selects TRBD2, and the lack of DNA leaves this call unchecked. Germline V lookup: CDR1 PRHDT, CDR2 FYEKMQ (reference sequence). CDR3 length: 18 residues. The CDR3 here is CASSSPLATSGSYNEQFF.

The V and J genes are TRBV10-2 and TRBJ2-3; as DNA is missing, the TRBD2 call by TCRdb cannot be tested. The length of the CDR3 is 17 residues. Per the germline V gene, CDR1 is WSHSY and CDR2 is SAAADI. CDR3 sequence: CASSELAGTVNTDTQYF.

The rearrangement links TRBV7-6 to TRBJ2-7; TCRdb's D call, TRBD2, is unchecked because there is no DNA. Germline CDR1 is SGHVS and CDR2 is FNYEAQ. The CDR3 runs 16 residues. The CDR3: CASSLWGAGGQNEQYF. Using reference TRBV7-6 and TRBJ2-7 for the parts outside the CDR3, the full variable domain is GAGVSQSPRYKVTKRGQDVALRCDPISGHVSLYWYRQALGQGPEFLTYFNYEAQQDKSGLPNDRFSAERPEGSISTLTIQRTEQRDSAMYRCASSLWGAGGQNEQYFGPGTRLTVT.

The chain links TRBV6-5 to TRBJ1-1; as DNA is missing, the TRBD1 call by TCRdb cannot be tested. The CDR3 covers 14 residues. CDR1 is MNHEY, CDR2 SVGAGI, per germline. The CDR3 sequence is CASSYVGQNTEAFF.

V and J are TRBV15 and TRBJ2-1; TCRdb lists TRBD1, though no DNA is available to test this call. CDR1 and CDR2 from the germline V gene are LNHNV and YYDKDF (reference sequence). The CDR3 loop spans 12 amino acids. The CDR3 here is CATSRGVSGQFF.

V usage is TRBV4-1 and J usage is TRBJ2-7. The germline V gene has CDR1 MGHRA and CDR2 YSYEKL. The CDR3 consists of 14 residues. The CDR3 here is CASSPDRGSYEQYF.

The V gene is TRBV5-1, the J gene TRBJ2-2; TCRdb's D gene call, TRBD1, goes unchecked for lack of DNA. Per the germline V gene, CDR1 is SGHRS and CDR2 is YFSETQ. The CDR3 runs to 16 residues. The CDR3 region is CASSLGTLRVSGELFF.

This chain links TRBV13 with TRBJ2-3; the TRBD1 assignment by TCRdb is unverifiable without DNA. The germline CDR1 and CDR2 sequences are PRHDT and FYEKMQ (reference sequence). The CDR3 totals 16 residues. The CDR3 spells CASSLWGRVGTDTQYF.